These 3 T cell receptor beta chains were sequenced from one sample in a study of blood T cells in healthy people across ages. The authors ran a second PCR of about 6 to 11 cycles using a sample-barcoded 5' primer and a J-beta primer mix. TCRdb redid the calling of the 5' RACE reads with MiXCR, one entry per CDR3 protein. The sample includes nearly 800,000 distinct CDR3 sequences, around 25% of them seen just once. The sample was also reused in another study, on T cells of mothers and their children.

Sequenced material: blood. The receptor source for this set is a boy between 10 and 17 years old in good health.

Only one count was recorded for this clonotype. This sequence joins TRBV7-2 and TRBJ1-2; 10 bases fit TRBD1. The germline V gene has CDR1 SGHTA and CDR2 FQGNSA. The CDR3 runs 16 residues. V lost 5 bases, J lost 4 bases, and 10 bases stayed unmatched. This chain's CDR3 is CASSTPGTGASYGYTF. In DNA form, the CDR3 reads TGTGCCAGCAGCACCCCTGGGACAGGGGCTAGCTATGGCTACACCTTC.

The chain carries TRBV28 and TRBJ2-5; 8 positions agree with TRBD1. The DNA end favors TRBJ2-7, so the J call may be wrong. Germline V gene lookup returns CDR1 MDHEN and CDR2 SYDVKM. This CDR3 spans 14 amino acids. CDR3 loop: CASSAPLQGGEQYF. Written as DNA, the CDR3 is TGTGCCAGCAGTGCTCCATTACAGGGGGGCGAGCAGTACTTC.

The CDR3: CASSRGGAYATNEKLFF. The CDR3, as DNA: TGCGCCAGCAGCCGGGGAGGGGCCTACGCAACTAATGAAAAACTGTTTTTT. J is TRBJ1-4 and V is TRBV4-3; D might be TRBD1 (5 bases). The CDR3 has 17 residues. Between the trimmed V and J ends, which lost 4 bases and 0 bases, there was a span of 15 bases. Germline CDR1 reads LGHNA; CDR2 reads YSLEER.